These 6 T cell receptor beta chains were all obtained from the same sample, sequenced in a study of radiotherapy plus CTLA-4 blockade in lung cancer. Some clones are missing from TCRdb's copy, which holds only in-frame ones; the method was immunoSEQ multiplex PCR. The repertoire consists of some 67,000 clones, with around 69% occurring once and the leading ten covering roughly 15%. Sequencing was performed on peripheral blood, taken from a patient treated with radiotherapy plus ipilimumab. These receptors were collected from a human donor with non-small cell lung cancer whose response to radiotherapy plus ipilimumab could not be evaluated. Some clones in this sample may be carry-over from other donors' samples.

Only one count was recorded for this clone. V and J are TRBV6-5 and TRBJ2-3; TRBD2 matches 8 bases. V gave up 0 bases and J gave up 7 bases; unmatched junction bases: 6. CDR1 MNHEY and CDR2 SVGAGI come from the germline V gene. The CDR3 covers 15 residues. The CDR3 DNA reads as TGTGCCAGCAGTTACTCGGGTAGCGGGGAAAATACGCAGTATTTT. Protein sequence: CASSYSGSGENTQYF.

This rearrangement joins TRBV7-6 to TRBJ2-2; 9 bases align to TRBD1. CDR3 length: 16 residues. Germline trimming cut 5 bases from V and 3 bases from J; bases unmatched to any gene: 7. Germline CDR1 reads SGHVS; CDR2 reads FNYEAQ. CDR3 coding DNA: TGTGCCAGCAGCACTGGGACAGGGATTGACACCGGGGAGCTGTTTTTT. Encoded protein: CASSTGTGIDTGELFF.

The chain joins TRBV5-1 to TRBJ2-2, with D uncertain. The V gene lost 4 bases and the J gene lost 7 bases, with 17 bases spanning the gap. The CDR3 contains 15 residues. CDR1 is SGHRS, CDR2 YFSETQ, per germline. Here the CDR3 reads CASSPPAPRGGELFF. The CDR3 DNA is TGCGCCAGCAGCCCTCCAGCCCCCCGAGGCGGGGAGCTGTTTTTT.

The chain combines TRBV19 with TRBJ1-6; 9 positions agree with TRBD1. This CDR3 has 16 residues. Losses at the gene ends were 6 bases for V and 1 base for J; bases not matched to a gene: 4. Germline CDR1 is LNHDA and CDR2 is SQIVND (reference sequence). The CDR3 DNA reads TGTGCCAGTAGACAGGGGGCAGGGTCCTATAATTCACCCCTCCACTTT. Translation: CASRQGAGSYNSPLHF.

The chain links TRBV20-1 to TRBJ2-5; D is undetermined. The germline V and J ends were trimmed by 4 bases and 5 bases, with 5 bases remaining between them. In germline, CDR1 is DFQATT, CDR2 SNEGSKA (reference sequence). This CDR3 is 10 amino acids long. The CDR3 here is CSATRETQYF. In nucleotides, the CDR3 is TGCAGTGCTACGCGGGAGACCCAGTACTTC.

CDR3 in amino acids: CASSPTAGANSPLHF. CDR3 in DNA: TGTGCCAGCAGCCCCACAGCTGGGGCAAATTCACCCCTCCACTTT. The rearrangement uses TRBV28 and TRBJ1-6, with a tentative D call TRBD1 (5 bases). Germline V gene sequence: CDR1 MDHEN, CDR2 SYDVKM. The V end lost 6 bases, the J end lost 7 bases, and 16 bases lay between the germline ends. The CDR3 extends over 15 amino acids.